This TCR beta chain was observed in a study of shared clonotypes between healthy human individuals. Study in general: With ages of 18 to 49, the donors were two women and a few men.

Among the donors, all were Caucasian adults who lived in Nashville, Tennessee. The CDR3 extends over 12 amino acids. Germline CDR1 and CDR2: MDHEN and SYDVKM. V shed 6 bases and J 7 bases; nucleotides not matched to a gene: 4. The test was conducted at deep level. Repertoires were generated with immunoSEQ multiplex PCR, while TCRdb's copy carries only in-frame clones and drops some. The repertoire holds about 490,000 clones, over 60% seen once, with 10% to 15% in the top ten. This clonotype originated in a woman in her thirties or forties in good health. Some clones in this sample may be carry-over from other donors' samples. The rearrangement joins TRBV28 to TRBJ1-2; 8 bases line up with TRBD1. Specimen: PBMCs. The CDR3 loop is CASSDRGGGYTF. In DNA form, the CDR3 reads TGTGCCAGCAGCGACAGGGGCGGTGGCTACACCTTC.